This TCR beta chain was sequenced in a study of T-cell reconstitution after alpha-beta-depleted transplantation in children. Unique molecular identifiers were built into the TCRbeta library. MiXCR, run by TCRdb on the PCR reads, gives a single entry per CDR3 protein. The table has some 300,000 distinct CDR3 sequences, about 9.3% seen once. The germline CDR1 and CDR2 sequences are WNHNN and SYGVQD (reference sequence). This CDR3 spans 14 amino acids. Trimming left V 0 bases short and J 2 bases short, with 6 bases between. Sequenced here: PBMCs from the stem cell graft donor, sampled from the stem cell graft. This receptor was obtained from a human donor who donated a stem cell graft to a child with acute lymphoblastic leukemia. J is TRBJ2-3 and V is TRBV10-1, with D unresolved. The CDR3 protein is CASSESSYTDTQYF. Here the CDR3 DNA reads TGCGCCAGCAGTGAGTCGTCTTACACAGATACGCAGTATTTT.